This T cell receptor beta chain was captured by sequencing in a study of control samples from healthy donors and cancer patients. Some clones are missing from TCRdb's copy, which holds only in-frame ones; the method was immunoSEQ multiplex PCR. Among 77,000 or so clones listed, 91% were seen once. In germline, CDR1 is SQVTM, CDR2 ANQGSEA. The CDR3 runs to 15 residues. Trimming pared 7 bases from V and 1 base from J, leaving 17 bases between. The specimen was blood. The rearrangement uses TRBV29-1 and TRBJ2-1; tentative D call: TRBD1 (6 bases). This TCR was recovered from a man younger than 40 in good health. The CDR3 reads CSAKGQRISYNEQFF. The CDR3 bases are TGCAGCGCCAAAGGACAGCGGATTTCCTACAATGAGCAGTTCTTC.